This record covers a single T cell receptor beta chain. Its target is not known. TCR cDNA, made by 5'RACE template switching, carried an added universal primer site and UMIs. TCRdb re-derived calls from the 5' RACE reads in MiXCR, one entry per CDR3 protein. Of some 400,000 distinct CDR3 sequences listed, roughly 20% are singletons. These data originate in a study of T cells after yellow fever vaccination. Study conclusions and caveats: A large majority of primary-vaccination clones showed up again after the booster (about 97% CD4, 88% CD8). Though it reached lower strength, the secondary response hit its peak faster, day 5 versus 15. High-abundance clonotypes from the bulk population could contaminate FACS-sorted repertoires.

The CDR3 is 14 amino acids. With 3 bases removed from V and 5 bases from J, the gap between germline ends came to 13 bases. In germline, CDR1 is SGHAT, CDR2 FQNNGV. The sequence was collected from a man aged 18 to 30 who received the YFV17D yellow fever vaccine. The sample was PBMCs, taken before the yellow fever booster vaccination. The V and J genes are TRBV11-2 and TRBJ2-5, with D perhaps given as TRBD1 or TRBD2 (5 bases each). The CDR3 sequence is CASSFGALSETQYF. The CDR3, as DNA: TGTGCCAGCAGCTTCGGGGCTTTAAGTGAGACCCAGTACTTC.